A selection of T cell receptor beta chains follows, all from one sample in a study of blood T cells in healthy people across ages. Each CDR3 protein gets one entry after TCRdb re-called the 5' RACE reads with MiXCR. The sample consists of under 1 million distinct CDR3 sequences, more than 40% of them appearing once. The sequenced sample consisted of blood. Receptors originate from a man aged 55 to 70 in good health. Each CDR3 is given with its conserved first and last residue. Size values are once, few and many counts, or a class for expanded clones, and some rows have none.

clone_size v_call cdr3_aa
many TRBV12-3/TRBV12-4 CASSLWLPQSSYEQYF
NA TRBV9 CASSVVVEGEQFF
NA TRBV29-1 CSVDRESFQETQYF
NA TRBV6-7 CASSPTSTGDYEQYF
few TRBV7-2 CASTASAGAYNEQFF
once TRBV6-2/TRBV6-3 CDSSYGDRIYNEQYF
NA TRBV2 CAGRRTGGSYEQYF
few TRBV9 CASSVGSTGSNEKLFF
NA TRBV6-2/TRBV6-3 CASRGRQGSNEQYF
few TRBV4-3 CASSQGGLTAEKLFF
NA TRBV20-1 CSARRLAGDDNEQYF
NA TRBV7-2 CASSADRGATNEKLFF
NA TRBV20-1 CSASGVRGQETQYF
NA TRBV30 CAWSVTGWTEAFF
NA TRBV28 CASSMHQGAASEQYF
once TRBV29-1 CSVGETQFF
NA TRBV10-3 CVISDLAGGPTDTQYF